What follows are 24 T cell receptor beta chains derived from one specimen sequenced in a study of OX40 agonist ivuxolimab in advanced cancers. Using immunoSEQ multiplex PCR, the repertoire was profiled, and TCRdb retains in-frame clones only, with some absent. The data contain about 55,000 clones, roughly 83% of them singletons. Sequences were derived from CD4+ or CD8+ T cells sorted from blood, sampled in a trial of the OX40 agonist ivuxolimab. The receptors were gathered from an adult with an advanced solid tumor such as melanoma, head and neck, liver or kidney cancer.

This clone came up a few times. The chain uses TRBV5-1 and TRBJ2-7; D unclear. Germline lookup yields CDR1 SGHRS and CDR2 YFSETQ. V lost 4 bases and J 6 bases, leaving 8 bases between the germline ends. CDR3 length: 11 residues. CDR3 sequence reads: CASSVSAEQYF. DNA for the CDR3: TGCGCCAGCAGCGTCAGCGCCGAGCAGTACTTC.

The chain couples TRBV21-1 to TRBJ2-3; the table's D call, TRBD2, was not checked against the DNA. TRBV21-1 is tagged as a pseudogene. The CDR3 runs to 14 residues. The CDR3 loop is CASSSSGSTDTQYF. The CDR3 DNA is TGTGCCAGCAGCTCTAGCGGTAGCACAGATACGCAGTATTTT.

The chain combines TRBV28 with TRBJ2-7; 8 nucleotides agree with TRBD1. In germline, CDR1 is MDHEN, CDR2 SYDVKM. The CDR3 contains 15 residues. Unmatched junction bases numbered 6, after V lost 5 bases and J lost 0 bases. The CDR3 is CASSQTTGVSYEQYF. For the CDR3, the DNA is TGTGCCAGCAGTCAAACGACAGGGGTCTCCTACGAGCAGTACTTC.

This clone was observed a handful of times. J is TRBJ1-1 and V is TRBV7-2; 7 bases align to TRBD1. The CDR3 spans 14 residues. Germline values: CDR1 SGHTA, CDR2 FQGNSA. The V gene end was trimmed by 2 bases and the J gene end by 1 base; junction bases not matched to a gene: 1. CDR3 nucleotide sequence: TGTGCCAGCAGCTTAAACAGGGGGAACACTGAAGCTTTCTTT. As protein: CASSLNRGNTEAFF. The complete variable domain, with remaining parts taken from reference TRBV7-2 and TRBJ1-1, reads GAGVSQSPSNKVTEKGKDVELRCDPISGHTALYWYRQSLGQGLEFLIYFQGNSAPDKSGLPSDRFSAERTGGSVSTLTIQRTQQEDSAVYLCASSLNRGNTEAFFGQGTRLTVV.

J is TRBJ2-3 and V is TRBV5-4, with 8 bases fitting TRBD2. CDR1 is SGHNT and CDR2 is YYREEE in the germline V gene (reference sequence). This CDR3 region has 16 residues. The V segment lost 0 bases and the J segment 10 bases; nucleotides outside the gene matches: 13. In nucleotides, the CDR3 is TGTGCCAGCAGCTTGGGAAGCGGGGGAGCATTAAGCGCGCAGTATTTT. Protein product: CASSLGSGGALSAQYF. Looking up the rest from reference TRBV5-4 and TRBJ2-3 gives the full variable domain: ETGVTQSPTHLIKTRGQQVTLRCSSQSGHNTVSWYQQALGQGPQFIFQYYREEENGRGNFPPRFSGLQFPNYSSELNVNALELDDSALYLCASSLGSGGALSAQYFGPGTRLTVL.

This chain connects TRBV30 to TRBJ2-1, with TRBD2 matching over 8 bases. This CDR3 comprises 12 residues. The ends lost 3 bases at V and 13 bases at J; junction bases unmatched: 8. The V gene's germline CDR1 is GTSNPN and CDR2 SVGIG (reference sequence). The CDR3 coding sequence is TGTGCCTGGAGCGCCTACCGGGAGGGCCAGTTCTTC. It yields the protein CAWSAYREGQFF.

This chain connects TRBV9 to TRBJ2-3; D might be TRBD1 or TRBD2, each matching 6 bases. CDR1 SGDLS and CDR2 YYNGEE come from the germline V gene. CDR3 length: 15 amino acids. Trimming stripped 4 bases from V and 7 bases from J, with 19 bases between. The CDR3 coding sequence is TGTGCCAGCAGCACATCCGGAGGGGGTGAAAATACGCAGTATTTT. It translates to CASSTSGGGENTQYF.

The chain employs TRBV5-1 and TRBJ2-3; 10 nucleotides line up with TRBD1. The V gene's germline CDR1 is SGHRS and CDR2 YFSETQ. Trimming cost V 4 bases and J 4 bases; bases outside gene matches: 9. This CDR3 is built from 16 residues. CDR3 nucleotides: TGCGCCAGCAGCGCCGGGACAGGGGTCCGCGCAGATACGCAGTATTTT. This codes for CASSAGTGVRADTQYF.

This clone was seen only a few times. The V gene is TRBV18, the J gene TRBJ2-7; 9 bases are a match to TRBD2. The CDR3 is made up of 15 amino acids. The V segment lost 0 bases and the J segment 6 bases; nucleotides outside the gene matches: 6. The germline CDR1 and CDR2 sequences are KGHSH and LQKENI. The CDR3 DNA is TGTGCCAGCTCACCACCGGGCGGGAGGGCCCCCGAGCAGTACTTC. This translates into CASSPPGGRAPEQYF.

The chain recombines TRBV7-9 with TRBJ1-1; D is uncertain. Germline V CDR1 and CDR2: SEHNR, FQNEAQ (reference sequence). Between the trimmed V and J ends, which lost 1 base and 6 bases, there was a span of 9 bases. This CDR3 is 13 amino acids long. CDR3: CASSLEGQAEAFF. The CDR3 DNA reads TGTGCCAGCAGCTTAGAAGGGCAGGCTGAAGCTTTCTTT.

This chain joins TRBV5-8 and TRBJ1-4; D uncertain. The CDR3 contains 15 residues. V gave up 0 bases and J gave up 4 bases, with 10 bases separating them. Germline CDR1 is SGHTS and CDR2 is YDEGEE. The CDR3 sequence is CASSLGPGSNEKLFF. In nucleotides, the CDR3 is TGTGCCAGCAGCTTGGGGCCCGGGAGTAATGAAAAACTGTTTTTT.

V and J are TRBV14 and TRBJ1-4; 12 bases fit TRBD1. Germline V gene data show CDR1 as SGHDN and CDR2 as FVKESK. The J segment lost 7 bases and the V segment lost 3 bases, leaving 18 bases of the junction unmatched. There are 20 residues in the CDR3. CDR3 in amino acids: CASSHTRTGQGAHRGEKLFF. In DNA form, the CDR3 reads TGTGCCAGCAGCCATACCAGGACGGGACAGGGGGCGCATCGCGGTGAAAAACTGTTTTTT.

This chain joins TRBV10-3 and TRBJ1-1; possible D gene TRBD1, 5 bases. The germline gives CDR1 ENHRY, CDR2 SYGVKD. V was cut by 9 bases and J by 5 bases, with 13 bases left in between. The CDR3 loop spans 12 amino acids. In nucleotides, the CDR3 is TGTGCCATATCCGGGGGTCGGACTGAAGCTTTCTTT. Its protein product is CAISGGRTEAFF.

The gene calls are TRBV6-1 and TRBJ2-1; 9 bases match TRBD2. The CDR3 totals 14 residues. Trimming removed 5 bases from V and 8 bases from J; junction bases left unmatched: 7. CDR1 and CDR2 from the germline V gene are MNHNS and SASEGT. CDR3 sequence: CASSSSGSLYEQFF. The CDR3 DNA sequence: TGTGCCAGCAGTAGTAGCGGGAGCCTCTATGAGCAGTTCTTC.

Regarding this clone: The junction departs from germline at one end; a sequencing error may be responsible. This chain uses TRBV6-6 with TRBJ2-3; no clear D gene. The V gene's germline CDR1 is MNHNY and CDR2 SVGAGI (reference sequence). This CDR3 region has 12 residues. The CDR3 loop reads CAGSPYTDTQYF. In DNA, the CDR3 is TGTGCCGGCAGCCCGTACACAGATACGCAGTATTTT.

This clone was recorded once. The chain links TRBV2 to TRBJ2-7; D ambiguous. V was clipped by 7 bases and J by 2 bases, with 15 bases between them. The germline V gene encodes CDR1 SNHLY and CDR2 FYNNEI. CDR3 length: 14 amino acids. The DNA for the CDR3 is TGTGCCAGCAAGTCCCCGAGTCCCCCCTACGAGCAGTACTTC. Encoded protein: CASKSPSPPYEQYF. Filled out from reference TRBV2 and TRBJ2-7, the complete variable domain reads EPEVTQTPSHQVTQMGQEVILRCVPISNHLYFYWYRQILGQKVEFLVSFYNNEISEKSEIFDDQFSVERPDGSNFTLKIRSTKLEDSAMYFCASKSPSPPYEQYFGPGTRLTVT.

The chain uses TRBV9 and TRBJ2-4; 8 positions match TRBD1. The CDR3 totals 17 residues. Germline values: CDR1 SGDLS, CDR2 YYNGEE. Trimming took 0 bases from V and 1 from J; bases not matched to a gene: 6. The CDR3 loop is CASSVDQTGEAKNIQYF. In DNA form, the CDR3 reads TGTGCCAGCAGCGTAGATCAGACAGGGGAGGCCAAAAACATTCAGTACTTC.

The chain employs TRBV6-1 and TRBJ1-1; no definite D call. This CDR3 region has 13 residues. Germline V CDR1 and CDR2: MNHNS, SASEGT. Trimming removed 5 bases from V and 1 base from J, with 8 bases in between. This chain's CDR3 is CASSSQRNTEAFF. In nucleotides, the CDR3 is TGTGCCAGCAGTTCACAGAGGAACACTGAAGCTTTCTTT.

The chain joins TRBV5-4 to TRBJ1-1; D gene unclear. This CDR3 comprises 14 residues. Germline loops: CDR1 SGHNT, CDR2 YYREEE (reference sequence). V lost 6 bases, J lost 0 bases, and 12 bases lay in between. The CDR3 nucleotides read TGTGCCAGCACCGGTACGACGGTGAACACTGAAGCTTTCTTT. Translating it yields CASTGTTVNTEAFF.

The chain recombines TRBV4-2 with TRBJ2-5, with D perhaps TRBD1 (5 bases). The germline CDR1 and CDR2 sequences are LGHNA and YNFKEQ. V was pared by 1 base and J by 5 bases, with 17 bases between. The CDR3 contains 16 residues. The CDR3 here is CASSQGSRQGEETQYF. CDR3 DNA: TGTGCCAGCAGCCAAGGGTCGAGGCAGGGTGAGGAGACCCAGTACTTC.

The rearrangement uses TRBV7-8 and TRBJ2-2; no definite D call. Germline-derived CDR1 and CDR2 are SGHVS and FQNEAQ. This CDR3 contains 13 residues. Between the trimmed V and J ends, which lost 5 bases and 5 bases, there was a span of 9 bases. The CDR3, as DNA: TGTGCCAGCAGCCGGGCCGAAACCGGGGAGCTGTTTTTT. It yields the protein CASSRAETGELFF.

This chain uses TRBV6-5 with TRBJ2-7; D perhaps matches TRBD2 (7 bases). The V end was cut by 4 bases, the J end by 3 bases, with 16 bases between. This CDR3 is 15 amino acids long. Germline V CDR1 and CDR2: MNHEY, SVGAGI. CDR3 in DNA: TGTGCCAGCAGTTGGGGTGGGGGGGCAGGCTACGAGCAGTACTTC. Protein: CASSWGGGAGYEQYF.

The chain recombines TRBV7-8 with TRBJ1-5; D is unclear. The CDR3 is 17 amino acids. Trimming took off 5 bases at V and 0 bases at J, with 17 bases between the two ends. Germline CDR1 SGHVS, CDR2 FQNEAQ. The CDR3 protein is CASSPTPLMISNQPQHF. The CDR3 DNA is TGTGCCAGCAGCCCCACCCCCCTCATGATTAGCAATCAGCCCCAGCATTTT.

Here the CDR3 DNA reads TGTGCCAGCAGCTTAGCTCTCCTAGCGGGAACGTATTTT. This codes for CASSLALLAGTYF. This sequence joins TRBV7-8 and TRBJ2-3; TRBD2 aligns across 9 bases. Germline V gene sequence: CDR1 SGHVS, CDR2 FQNEAQ. The length of the CDR3 is 13 residues. The trim removed 0 bases at V and 14 bases at J, leaving 6 bases unmatched. Filled out from reference TRBV7-8 and TRBJ2-3, the complete variable domain reads GAGVSQSPRYKVAKRGQDVALRCDPISGHVSLFWYQQALGQGPEFLTYFQNEAQLDKSGLPSDRFFAERPEGSVSTLKIQRTQQEDSAVYLCASSLALLAGTYFGPGTRLTVL.